The sequence of this T cell receptor beta chain was determined in a study of T cell repertoires in cytomegalovirus infection (dated by TCRdb to between 2018 and 2021). Turning to the overall study: The HLA type of each donor mattered for the analysis, because public TCR beta signatures pointed to carriage of CMV infection along with the matching HLA type. Here is what the overall study found, with its caveats: Carriers of CMV infection plus the relevant HLA type were discriminated by the cumulative frequency of public TCR beta family members in the study cohort and in an independent 352-donor cohort. The ex vivo response was dominated by HLA-C-restricted CMV-specific TCR beta clonotypes, which also provided the single most frequent clonotype in two of eight donors.

V is pared back by 5 bases and J by 3 bases, with 14 bases lying between the germline termini. The CDR3 measures 14 amino acids from cysteine to phenylalanine. Kept here is only the CDR3 DNA, which spans 42 bases and is read in frame from base 1. CDR1 and CDR2, per the germline V gene, are SGHVS and FQNEAQ. This clonotype has a handful of counts. Its antigen specificity is not known. Base-call qualities are not available, and no considerably larger clone is one nucleotide away. Instrument used: Illumina HiSeq 1500. TCRdb itself trimmed the public reads at Q25 with fastp, ran MiXCR and retained productive beta chains. Every distinct CDR3 protein forms one entry, paired with its most common genes and DNA. The sample profile shows roughly 760,000 distinct CDR3 sequences; 35% of them were found once. The top ten hold around 2.6% of the sample.

The chain is made from TRBV7-8 and TRBJ2-7; TRBD1 is perhaps the D gene, given 6 matching bases. The sequence derives from a human donor in good health (CMV status not recorded). Some clones in this sample may be carry-over from other donors' samples. Sequenced input: PBMCs. The nucleotides read TGTGCCAGCAGCGTGCGGACAGAGAACTACGAGCAGTACTTC. Its amino acids are CASSVRTENYEQYF.